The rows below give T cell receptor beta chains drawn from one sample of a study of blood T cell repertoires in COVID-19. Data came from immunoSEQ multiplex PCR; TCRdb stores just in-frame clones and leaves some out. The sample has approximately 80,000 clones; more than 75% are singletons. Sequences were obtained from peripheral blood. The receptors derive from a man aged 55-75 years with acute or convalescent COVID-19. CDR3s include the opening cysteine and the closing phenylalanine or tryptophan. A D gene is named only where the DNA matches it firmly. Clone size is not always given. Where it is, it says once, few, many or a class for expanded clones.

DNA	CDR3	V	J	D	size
TGTGCCAGCAGTTCGCTCGGGACAGCGTCCTACGAGCAGTACTTC	CASSSLGTASYEQYF	TRBV28	TRBJ2-7	TRBD1	.
TGTGCCAGCAGCTTGACAGATTATAGCAATCAGCCCCAGCATTTT	CASSLTDYSNQPQHF	TRBV7-2	TRBJ1-5	.	.
TGTGCCTGGAGGGTAGACAGAACTTATTCACCCCTCCACTTT	CAWRVDRTYSPLHF	TRBV30	TRBJ1-6	.	.
TGCGCCAGCAGCTCCCGGGGGACCCGGGACACTGAAGCTTTCTTT	CASSSRGTRDTEAFF	TRBV5-1	TRBJ1-1	.	.
TGTGCCACCAGTGATTACAGGGTCGCGAGCAATCAGCCCCAGCATTTT	CATSDYRVASNQPQHF	TRBV24-1	TRBJ1-5	.	few
TGCGCCAGCAGCCAAGGACAGGGAAGGATCACTGAAGCTTTCTTT	CASSQGQGRITEAFF	TRBV4-1	TRBJ1-1	TRBD1	.
TGTGCCACCAGCAGACTAGCGGGAGGGCCGTACGGCGGGGAGCTGTTTTTT	CATSRLAGGPYGGELFF	TRBV15	TRBJ2-2	TRBD2	.
TGTGCCAGCAGTGGCGGGACTAGGACCAATGAGCAGTTCTTC	CASSGGTRTNEQFF	TRBV9	TRBJ2-1	TRBD2	.
TGTGCCAGCAGCTCAGGTGGGGCGCGGGGCTATGGCTACACCTTC	CASSSGGARGYGYTF	TRBV9	TRBJ1-2	.	.
TGCGCCAGCAGCCCAGGACAGGGTAATTCACCCCTCCACTTT	CASSPGQGNSPLHF	TRBV5-1	TRBJ1-6	TRBD1	.
TGTGCCAGCAGCTGGGGACAGGGGGCGCGGGAGTCTCAGGGCTACACCTTC	CASSWGQGARESQGYTF	TRBV7-9	TRBJ1-2	TRBD1	.
TGTGCCAGCAGCACAGGGGGCGGAGAAAATTCACCCCTCCACTTT	CASSTGGGENSPLHF	TRBV21-1	TRBJ1-6	.	.
TGTGCCAGCAGTCCCTCGTATAGGGGGAGGGGAGAGACCCAGTACTTC	CASSPSYRGRGETQYF	TRBV7-9	TRBJ2-5	.	.
TGCAGCGTTGGACAGGGTGGAAGCTATGGCTACACCTTC	CSVGQGGSYGYTF	TRBV29-1	TRBJ1-2	TRBD1	.
TGTGCCAGCAGTTACTCGATTGGACAGTCACCCCTCCACTTT	CASSYSIGQSPLHF	TRBV6-5	TRBJ1-6	.	.